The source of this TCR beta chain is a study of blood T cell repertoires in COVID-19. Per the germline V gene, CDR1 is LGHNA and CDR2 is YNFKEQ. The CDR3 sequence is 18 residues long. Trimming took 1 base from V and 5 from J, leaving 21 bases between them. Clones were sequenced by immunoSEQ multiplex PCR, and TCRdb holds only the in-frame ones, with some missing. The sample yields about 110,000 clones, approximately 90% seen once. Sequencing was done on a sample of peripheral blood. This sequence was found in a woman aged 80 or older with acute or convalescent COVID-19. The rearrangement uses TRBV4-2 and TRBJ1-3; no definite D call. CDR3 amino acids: CASSQVAAAPAARNTIYF. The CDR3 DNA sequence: TGTGCCAGCAGCCAAGTAGCTGCGGCTCCAGCCGCAAGAAACACCATATATTTT.